This TCR beta chain was sequenced in a study of shared clonotypes between healthy human individuals. Germline CDR1 and CDR2: GTSNPN and SVGIG (reference sequence). V lost 0 bases, J lost 4 bases, and 4 bases lay in between. The CDR3 spans 12 residues. Study-level findings and limits: Relative to their counterparts shared across all four donors, non-shared clonotypes exhibited diminished generation probabilities.

Deep-level settings were used for running the assay. Using immunoSEQ multiplex PCR, the repertoire was profiled, and TCRdb retains in-frame clones only, with some absent. The sample shows 2 million or so clones, roughly 94% of them seen only once. In regard to this clone: What it binds is not known. Other DNA sequences in the sample encode the same CDR3.

The source is a man between 18 and 35 years old in good health. Input material: naive CD4+ T cells sorted from blood. The sample's subset: CD45RA+ positively selected. The V call is TRBV30, the J call TRBJ1-3, with unresolved D. CDR3 nucleotides: TGTGCCTGGAGTGTAACAGGAAACACCATATATTTT. Its protein is CAWSVTGNTIYF.